This T cell receptor beta chain was found in a study of OX40 agonist ivuxolimab in advanced cancers. At the level of the study: Averaging roughly 60 years in age, with a range of about 23 to 90, the cohort was around 83% male.

From germline, CDR1 is MDHEN and CDR2 SYDVKM. The CDR3 is 14 amino acids. V lost 6 bases and J lost 2, with 14 bases in between. TCRdb's copy holds only in-frame clones and misses some; the assay was immunoSEQ multiplex PCR. The sample has about 74,000 clones; under 90% are singletons. This TCR was recovered from an adult with an advanced solid tumor such as melanoma, head and neck, liver or kidney cancer. The sample in question was CD4+ or CD8+ T cells sorted from blood, obtained in a trial of the OX40 agonist ivuxolimab. The V gene is TRBV28, the J gene TRBJ2-7, with a possible D match to TRBD1 (5 bases). CDR3 sequence (DNA): TGTGCCAGCAGATTTAGTAAGGGGCCCTACGAGCAGTACTTC. Residues: CASRFSKGPYEQYF.